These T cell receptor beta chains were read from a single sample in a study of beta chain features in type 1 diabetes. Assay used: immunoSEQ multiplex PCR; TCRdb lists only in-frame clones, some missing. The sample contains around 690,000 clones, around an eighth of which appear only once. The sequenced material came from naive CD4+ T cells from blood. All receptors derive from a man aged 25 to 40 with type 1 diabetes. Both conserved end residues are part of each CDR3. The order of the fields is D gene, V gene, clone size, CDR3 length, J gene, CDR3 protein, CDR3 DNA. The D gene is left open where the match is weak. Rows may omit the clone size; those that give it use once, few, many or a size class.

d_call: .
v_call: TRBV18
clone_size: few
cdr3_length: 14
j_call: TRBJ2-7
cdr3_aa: CASSTPTGAYEQYF
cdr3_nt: TGTGCCAGCTCTACTCCCACAGGCGCCTACGAGCAGTACTTC

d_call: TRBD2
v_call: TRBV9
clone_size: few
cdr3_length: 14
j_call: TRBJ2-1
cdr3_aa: CASSLSGTSVEQFF
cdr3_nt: TGTGCCAGCAGCCTTTCCGGGACTAGCGTTGAGCAGTTCTTC

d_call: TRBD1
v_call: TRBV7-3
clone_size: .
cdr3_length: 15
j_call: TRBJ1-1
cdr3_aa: CASSLDRDMNTEAFF
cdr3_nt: TGTGCCAGCAGCCTAGACAGGGACATGAACACTGAAGCTTTCTTT

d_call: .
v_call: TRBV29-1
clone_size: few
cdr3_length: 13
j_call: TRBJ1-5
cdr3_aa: CSVLSGGNQPQHF
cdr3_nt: TGCAGCGTCCTGAGCGGGGGTAATCAGCCCCAGCATTTT

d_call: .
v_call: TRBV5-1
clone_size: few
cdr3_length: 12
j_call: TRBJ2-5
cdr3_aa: CASKEGEETQYF
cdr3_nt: TGCGCCAGCAAGGAAGGGGAAGAGACCCAGTACTTC

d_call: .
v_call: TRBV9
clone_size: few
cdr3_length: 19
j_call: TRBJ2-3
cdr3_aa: CASSFRTLDTSLGTDTQYF
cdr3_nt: TGTGCCAGCAGCTTCAGGACACTTGACACATCGCTTGGCACAGATACGCAGTATTTT

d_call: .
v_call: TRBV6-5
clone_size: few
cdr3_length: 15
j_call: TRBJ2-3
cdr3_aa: CASSYSGSSADTQYF
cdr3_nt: TGTGCCAGCAGTTACTCGGGCTCCTCTGCGGATACGCAGTATTTT

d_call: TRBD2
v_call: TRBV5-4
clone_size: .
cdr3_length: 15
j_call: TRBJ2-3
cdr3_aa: CASSSSGGAKDTQYF
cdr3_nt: TGTGCCAGCAGCAGTAGCGGGGGGGCCAAAGATACGCAGTATTTT

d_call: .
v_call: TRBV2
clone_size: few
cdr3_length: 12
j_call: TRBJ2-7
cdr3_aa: CASSTLTYEQYF
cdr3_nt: TGTGCCAGCAGTACATTAACCTACGAGCAGTACTTC

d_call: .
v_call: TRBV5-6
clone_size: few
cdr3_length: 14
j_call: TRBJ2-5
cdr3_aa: CATELEGGSRPPYF
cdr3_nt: TGTGCCACCGAGCTTGAGGGGGGGTCCAGGCCCCCGTACTTC

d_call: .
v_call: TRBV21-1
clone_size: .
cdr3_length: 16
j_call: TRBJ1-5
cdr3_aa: CASSTPRGYSNQPQHF
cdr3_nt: TGTGCCAGCAGCACGCCCCGCGGCTATAGCAATCAGCCCCAGCATTTT

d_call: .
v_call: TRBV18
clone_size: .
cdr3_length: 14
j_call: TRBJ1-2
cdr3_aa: CASSPYPANYGYTF
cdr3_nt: TGTGCCAGCTCACCATACCCTGCTAACTATGGCTACACCTTC

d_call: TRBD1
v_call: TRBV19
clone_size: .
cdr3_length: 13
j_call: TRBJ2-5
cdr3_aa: CASSNRDRETQYF
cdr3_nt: TGTGCCAGTAGTAACCGGGACAGAGAGACCCAGTACTTC

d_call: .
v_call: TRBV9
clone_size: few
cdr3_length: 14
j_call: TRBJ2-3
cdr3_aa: CASSVQGARDTQYF
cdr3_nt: TGTGCCAGCAGCGTGCAGGGTGCCCGAGATACGCAGTATTTT

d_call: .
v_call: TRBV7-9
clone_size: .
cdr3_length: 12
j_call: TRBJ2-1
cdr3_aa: CASTNSPYEQFF
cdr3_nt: TGTGCCAGCACAAACTCCCCCTATGAGCAGTTCTTC

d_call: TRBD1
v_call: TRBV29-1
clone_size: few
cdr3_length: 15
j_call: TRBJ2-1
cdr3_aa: CSVDAPGQHYNEQFF
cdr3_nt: TGCAGCGTTGATGCGCCGGGACAGCACTACAATGAGCAGTTCTTC

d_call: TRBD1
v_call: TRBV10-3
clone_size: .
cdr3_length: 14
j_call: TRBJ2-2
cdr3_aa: CAIGDRGRTGELFF
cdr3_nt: TGTGCCATCGGCGACAGGGGCCGCACCGGGGAGCTGTTTTTT